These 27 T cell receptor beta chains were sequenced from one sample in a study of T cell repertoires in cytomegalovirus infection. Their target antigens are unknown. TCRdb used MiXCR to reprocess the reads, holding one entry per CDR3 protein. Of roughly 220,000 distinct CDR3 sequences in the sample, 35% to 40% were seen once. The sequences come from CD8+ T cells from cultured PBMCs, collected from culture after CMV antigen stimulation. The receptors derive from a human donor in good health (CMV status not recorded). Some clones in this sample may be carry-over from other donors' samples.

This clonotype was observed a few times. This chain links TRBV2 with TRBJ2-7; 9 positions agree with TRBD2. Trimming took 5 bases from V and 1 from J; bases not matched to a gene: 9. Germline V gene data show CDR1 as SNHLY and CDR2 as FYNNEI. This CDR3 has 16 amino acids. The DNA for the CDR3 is TGTGCCAGCAGTCTGGCTAGCGGGATTCTTTCCTACGAGCAGTACTTC. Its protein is CASSLASGILSYEQYF.

CDR3 protein: CASSASGAGGSYEQYF. Written as DNA, the CDR3 is TGTGCCAGCAGTGCGAGTGGAGCGGGAGGATCCTACGAGCAGTACTTC. This chain connects TRBV6-8 to TRBJ2-7; TRBD2 matches 9 bases. CDR1 and CDR2 from the germline V gene are MNHGY and SAAAGT. CDR3 length: 16 residues. J was trimmed by 1 base and V by 5 bases; bases with no gene match: 9.

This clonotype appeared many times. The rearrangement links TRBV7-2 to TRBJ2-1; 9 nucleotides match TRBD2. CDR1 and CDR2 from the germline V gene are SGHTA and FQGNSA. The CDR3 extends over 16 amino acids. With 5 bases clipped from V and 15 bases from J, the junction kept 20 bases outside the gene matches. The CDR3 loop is CASSPYQGLASDETFF. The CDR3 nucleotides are TGTGCCAGCAGCCCCTACCAGGGACTAGCATCCGATGAGACGTTCTTC.

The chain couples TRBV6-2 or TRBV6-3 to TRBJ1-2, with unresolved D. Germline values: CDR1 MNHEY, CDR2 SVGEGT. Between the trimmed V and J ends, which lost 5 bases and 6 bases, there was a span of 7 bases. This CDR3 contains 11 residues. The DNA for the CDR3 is TGTGCCAGCAGTACTGGAGATGGCTACACCTTC. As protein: CASSTGDGYTF.

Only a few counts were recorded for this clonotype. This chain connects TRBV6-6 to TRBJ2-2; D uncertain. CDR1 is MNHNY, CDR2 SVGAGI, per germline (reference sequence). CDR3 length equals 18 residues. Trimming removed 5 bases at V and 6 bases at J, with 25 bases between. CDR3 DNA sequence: TGTGCCAGCAGTACCCTCTACAATGTGGCTCGTTTGCCCGGGGAGCTGTTTTTT. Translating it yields CASSTLYNVARLPGELFF.

CDR3 bases: TGTGCCATCAATCAGGAGGGCCGGTTGGGCAGGAAGGGCGGGGAGCTGTTTTTT. Its protein is CAINQEGRLGRKGGELFF. The chain employs TRBV10-3 and TRBJ2-2; D perhaps matches TRBD2 (6 bases). The CDR3 has 18 amino acids. V gave up 7 bases and J gave up 7 bases, with 28 bases separating them. The V gene's germline CDR1 is ENHRY and CDR2 SYGVKD.

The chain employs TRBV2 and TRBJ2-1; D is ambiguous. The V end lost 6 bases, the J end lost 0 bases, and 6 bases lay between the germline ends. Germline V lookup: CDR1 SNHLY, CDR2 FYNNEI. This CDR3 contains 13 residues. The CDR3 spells CASRGSSYNEQFF. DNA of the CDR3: TGTGCCAGCAGAGGGTCCTCCTACAATGAGCAGTTCTTC.

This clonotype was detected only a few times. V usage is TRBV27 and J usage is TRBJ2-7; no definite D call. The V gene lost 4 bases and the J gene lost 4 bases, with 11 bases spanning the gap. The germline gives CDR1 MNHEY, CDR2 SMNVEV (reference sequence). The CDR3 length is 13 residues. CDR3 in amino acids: CASSSLGPYEQYF. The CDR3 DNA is TGTGCCAGCAGTTCACTCGGTCCTTACGAGCAGTACTTC.

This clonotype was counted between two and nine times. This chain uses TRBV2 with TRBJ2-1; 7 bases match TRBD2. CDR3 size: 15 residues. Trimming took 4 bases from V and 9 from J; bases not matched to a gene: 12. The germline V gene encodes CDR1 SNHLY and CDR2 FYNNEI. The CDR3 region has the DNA TGTGCCAGCAGTGTGTGGGGGAGGGCCTTGGGTGAGCAGTTCTTC. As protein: CASSVWGRALGEQFF.

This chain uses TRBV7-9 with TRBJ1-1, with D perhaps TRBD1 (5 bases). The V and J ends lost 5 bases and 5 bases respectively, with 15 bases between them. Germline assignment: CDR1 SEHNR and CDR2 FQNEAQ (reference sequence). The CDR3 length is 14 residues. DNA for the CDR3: TGTGCCAGCAGCCTGCTTATGGGGGGTACTGAAGCTTTCTTT. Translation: CASSLLMGGTEAFF.

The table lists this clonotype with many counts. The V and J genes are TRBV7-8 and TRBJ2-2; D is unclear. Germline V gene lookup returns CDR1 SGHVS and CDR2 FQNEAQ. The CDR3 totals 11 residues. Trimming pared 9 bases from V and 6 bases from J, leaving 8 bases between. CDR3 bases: TGTGCCAGTGAAGGGTCCGGGGAGCTGTTTTTT. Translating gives CASEGSGELFF.

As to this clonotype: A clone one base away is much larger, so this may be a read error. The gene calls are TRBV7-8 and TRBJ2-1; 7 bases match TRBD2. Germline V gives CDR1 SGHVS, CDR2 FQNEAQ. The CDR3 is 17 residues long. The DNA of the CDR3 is TGTGCCAGCAGCATAAAGAGCGGGGTTTCCTCCTACAATGTGCAGTTCTTC. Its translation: CASSIKSGVSSYNVQFF.

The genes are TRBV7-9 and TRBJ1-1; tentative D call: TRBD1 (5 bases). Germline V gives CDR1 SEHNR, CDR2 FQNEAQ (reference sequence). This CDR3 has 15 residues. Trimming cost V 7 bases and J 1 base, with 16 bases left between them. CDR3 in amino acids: CASILGGSGNTEAFF. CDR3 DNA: TGTGCCAGCATCCTTGGGGGATCCGGGAACACTGAAGCTTTCTTT.

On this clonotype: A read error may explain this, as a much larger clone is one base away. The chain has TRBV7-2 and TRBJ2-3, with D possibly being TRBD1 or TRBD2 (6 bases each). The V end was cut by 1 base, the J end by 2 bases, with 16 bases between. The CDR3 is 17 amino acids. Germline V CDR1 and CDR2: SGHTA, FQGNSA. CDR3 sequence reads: CASSLVGGTSNTDTQYF. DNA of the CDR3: TGTGCCAGCAGCTTAGTTGGGGGGACATCTAACACAGATACGCAGTATTTT.

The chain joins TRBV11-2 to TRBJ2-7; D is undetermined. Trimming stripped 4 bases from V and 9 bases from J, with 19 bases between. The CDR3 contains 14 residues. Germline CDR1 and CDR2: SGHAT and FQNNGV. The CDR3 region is CASSSLLSDRGQYF. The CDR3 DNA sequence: TGTGCCAGCAGCTCCCTCCTCTCGGACCGAGGGCAGTACTTC.

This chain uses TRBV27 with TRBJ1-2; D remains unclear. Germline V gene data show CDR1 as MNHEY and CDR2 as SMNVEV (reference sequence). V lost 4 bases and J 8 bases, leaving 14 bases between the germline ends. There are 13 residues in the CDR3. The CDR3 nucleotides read TGTGCCAGCAGTTCGGGCCCCCAGCGAGGCTACACCTTC. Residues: CASSSGPQRGYTF.

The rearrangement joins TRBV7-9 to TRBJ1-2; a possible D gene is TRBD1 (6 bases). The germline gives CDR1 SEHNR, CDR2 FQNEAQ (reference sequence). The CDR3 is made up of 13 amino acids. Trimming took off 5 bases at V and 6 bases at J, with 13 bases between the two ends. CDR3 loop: CASSPEGGDGYTF. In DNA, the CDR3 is TGTGCCAGCAGCCCGGAAGGGGGAGATGGCTACACCTTC. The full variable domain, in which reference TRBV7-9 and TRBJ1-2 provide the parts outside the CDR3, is DTGVSQNPRHKITKRGQNVTFRCDPISEHNRLYWYRQTLGQGPEFLTYFQNEAQLEKSRLLSDRFSAERPKGSFSTLEIQRTEQGDSAMYLCASSPEGGDGYTFGSGTRLTVV.

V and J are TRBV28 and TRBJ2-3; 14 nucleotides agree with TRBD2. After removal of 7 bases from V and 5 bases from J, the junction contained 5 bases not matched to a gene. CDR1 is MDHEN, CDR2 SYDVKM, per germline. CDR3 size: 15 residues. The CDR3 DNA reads TGTGCCAGCACCCTAGGACTAGCGGGAGGAGATACGCAGTATTTT. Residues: CASTLGLAGGDTQYF.

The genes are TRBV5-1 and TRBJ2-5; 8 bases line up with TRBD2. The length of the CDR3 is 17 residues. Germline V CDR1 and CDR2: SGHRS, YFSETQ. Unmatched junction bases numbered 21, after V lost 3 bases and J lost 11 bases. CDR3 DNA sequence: TGCGCCAGCAGCTGGGGGTCAGGAGGAGCGCGCGGGGGGCTACAGTACTTC. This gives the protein CASSWGSGGARGGLQYF. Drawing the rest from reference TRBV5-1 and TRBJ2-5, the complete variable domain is KAGVTQTPRYLIKTRGQQVTLSCSPISGHRSVSWYQQTPGQGLQFLFEYFSETQRNKGNFPGRFSGRQFSNSRSEMNVSTLELGDSALYLCASSWGSGGARGGLQYFGPGTRLLVL.

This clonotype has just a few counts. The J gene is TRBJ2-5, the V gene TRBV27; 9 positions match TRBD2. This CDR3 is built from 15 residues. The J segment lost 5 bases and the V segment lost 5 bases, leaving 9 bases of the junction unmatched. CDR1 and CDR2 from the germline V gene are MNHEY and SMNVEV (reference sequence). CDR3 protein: CASSIIAGDWETQYF. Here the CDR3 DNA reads TGTGCCAGCAGTATAATAGCGGGGGATTGGGAGACCCAGTACTTC.

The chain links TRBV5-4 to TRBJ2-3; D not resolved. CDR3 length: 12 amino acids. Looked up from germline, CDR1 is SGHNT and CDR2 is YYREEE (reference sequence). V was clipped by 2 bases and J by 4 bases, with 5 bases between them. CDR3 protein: CASSFQSDTQYF. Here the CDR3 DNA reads TGTGCCAGCAGCTTTCAGTCAGATACGCAGTATTTT.

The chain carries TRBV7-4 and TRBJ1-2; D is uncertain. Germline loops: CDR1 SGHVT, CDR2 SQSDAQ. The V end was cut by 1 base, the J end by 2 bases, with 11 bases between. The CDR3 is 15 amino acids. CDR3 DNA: TGTGCCAGCAGCTTAGGGGATCCGCCCAACTATGGCTACACCTTC. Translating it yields CASSLGDPPNYGYTF. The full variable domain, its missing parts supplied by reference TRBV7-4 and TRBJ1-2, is GAGVSQSPRYKVAKRGRDVALRCDSISGHVTLYWYRQTLGQGSEVLTYSQSDAQRDKSGRPSGRFSAERPERSVSTLKIQRTEQGDSAVYLCASSLGDPPNYGYTFGSGTRLTVV.

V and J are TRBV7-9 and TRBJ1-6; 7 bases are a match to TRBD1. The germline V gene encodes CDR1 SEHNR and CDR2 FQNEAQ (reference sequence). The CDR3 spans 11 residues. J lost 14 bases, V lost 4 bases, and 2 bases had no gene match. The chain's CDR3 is CASSSTGTLHF. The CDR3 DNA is TGTGCCAGCAGCTCGACAGGGACCCTCCACTTT.

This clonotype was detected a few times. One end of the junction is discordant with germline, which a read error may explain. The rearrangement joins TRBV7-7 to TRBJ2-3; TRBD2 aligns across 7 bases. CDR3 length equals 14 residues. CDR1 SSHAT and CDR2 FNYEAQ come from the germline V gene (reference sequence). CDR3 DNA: TGTGCTAGCAGCACTAGCGCGCCCACAGATACGCAGTATTTT. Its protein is CASSTSAPTDTQYF.

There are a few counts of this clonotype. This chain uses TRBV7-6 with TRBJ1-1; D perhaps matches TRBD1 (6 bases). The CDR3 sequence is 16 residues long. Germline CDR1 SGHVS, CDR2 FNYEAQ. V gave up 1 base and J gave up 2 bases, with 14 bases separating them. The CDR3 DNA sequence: TGTGCCAGCAGCTTAGATCAAGAACAGGGAAACACTGAAGCTTTCTTT. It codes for CASSLDQEQGNTEAFF.

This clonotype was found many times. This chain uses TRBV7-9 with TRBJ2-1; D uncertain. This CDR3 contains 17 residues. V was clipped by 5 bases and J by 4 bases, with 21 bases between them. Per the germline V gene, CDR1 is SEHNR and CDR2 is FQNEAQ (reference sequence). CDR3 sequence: CASSHPNSPEGYNEQFF. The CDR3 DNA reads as TGTGCCAGCAGCCATCCTAATAGTCCTGAAGGGTACAATGAGCAGTTCTTC. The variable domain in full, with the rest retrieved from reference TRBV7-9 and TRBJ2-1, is DTGVSQNPRHKITKRGQNVTFRCDPISEHNRLYWYRQTLGQGPEFLTYFQNEAQLEKSRLLSDRFSAERPKGSFSTLEIQRTEQGDSAMYLCASSHPNSPEGYNEQFFGPGTRLTVL.

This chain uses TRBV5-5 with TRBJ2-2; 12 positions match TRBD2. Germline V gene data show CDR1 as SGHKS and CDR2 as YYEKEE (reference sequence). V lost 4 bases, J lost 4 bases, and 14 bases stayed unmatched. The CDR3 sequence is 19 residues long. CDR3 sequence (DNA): TGTGCCAGCAGCGGGGTTTATCGACTAGCGGGGGCCGCCACCGGGGAGCTGTTTTTT. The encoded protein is CASSGVYRLAGAATGELFF.